The TCR beta chain under discussion was sequenced for a study of control samples from healthy donors and cancer patients. The protocol was immunoSEQ multiplex PCR, while the TCRdb copy is restricted to in-frame clones and leaves out a portion. The sample yields roughly 450,000 clones, around 90% seen once. The TCR was taken from a middle-aged man with head and neck cancer. The sequenced sample consisted of PBMCs.

The CDR3 DNA reads as TGTGCCAGCAGCTTTGTCCCGTCATCTGATTCCAATGAGCAGTTCTTC. It codes for CASSFVPSSDSNEQFF. The chain employs TRBV7-6 and TRBJ2-1; unclear D gene. The V and J ends lost 3 bases and 6 bases respectively, with 18 bases between them. This CDR3 comprises 16 residues. In germline, CDR1 is SGHVS, CDR2 FNYEAQ.